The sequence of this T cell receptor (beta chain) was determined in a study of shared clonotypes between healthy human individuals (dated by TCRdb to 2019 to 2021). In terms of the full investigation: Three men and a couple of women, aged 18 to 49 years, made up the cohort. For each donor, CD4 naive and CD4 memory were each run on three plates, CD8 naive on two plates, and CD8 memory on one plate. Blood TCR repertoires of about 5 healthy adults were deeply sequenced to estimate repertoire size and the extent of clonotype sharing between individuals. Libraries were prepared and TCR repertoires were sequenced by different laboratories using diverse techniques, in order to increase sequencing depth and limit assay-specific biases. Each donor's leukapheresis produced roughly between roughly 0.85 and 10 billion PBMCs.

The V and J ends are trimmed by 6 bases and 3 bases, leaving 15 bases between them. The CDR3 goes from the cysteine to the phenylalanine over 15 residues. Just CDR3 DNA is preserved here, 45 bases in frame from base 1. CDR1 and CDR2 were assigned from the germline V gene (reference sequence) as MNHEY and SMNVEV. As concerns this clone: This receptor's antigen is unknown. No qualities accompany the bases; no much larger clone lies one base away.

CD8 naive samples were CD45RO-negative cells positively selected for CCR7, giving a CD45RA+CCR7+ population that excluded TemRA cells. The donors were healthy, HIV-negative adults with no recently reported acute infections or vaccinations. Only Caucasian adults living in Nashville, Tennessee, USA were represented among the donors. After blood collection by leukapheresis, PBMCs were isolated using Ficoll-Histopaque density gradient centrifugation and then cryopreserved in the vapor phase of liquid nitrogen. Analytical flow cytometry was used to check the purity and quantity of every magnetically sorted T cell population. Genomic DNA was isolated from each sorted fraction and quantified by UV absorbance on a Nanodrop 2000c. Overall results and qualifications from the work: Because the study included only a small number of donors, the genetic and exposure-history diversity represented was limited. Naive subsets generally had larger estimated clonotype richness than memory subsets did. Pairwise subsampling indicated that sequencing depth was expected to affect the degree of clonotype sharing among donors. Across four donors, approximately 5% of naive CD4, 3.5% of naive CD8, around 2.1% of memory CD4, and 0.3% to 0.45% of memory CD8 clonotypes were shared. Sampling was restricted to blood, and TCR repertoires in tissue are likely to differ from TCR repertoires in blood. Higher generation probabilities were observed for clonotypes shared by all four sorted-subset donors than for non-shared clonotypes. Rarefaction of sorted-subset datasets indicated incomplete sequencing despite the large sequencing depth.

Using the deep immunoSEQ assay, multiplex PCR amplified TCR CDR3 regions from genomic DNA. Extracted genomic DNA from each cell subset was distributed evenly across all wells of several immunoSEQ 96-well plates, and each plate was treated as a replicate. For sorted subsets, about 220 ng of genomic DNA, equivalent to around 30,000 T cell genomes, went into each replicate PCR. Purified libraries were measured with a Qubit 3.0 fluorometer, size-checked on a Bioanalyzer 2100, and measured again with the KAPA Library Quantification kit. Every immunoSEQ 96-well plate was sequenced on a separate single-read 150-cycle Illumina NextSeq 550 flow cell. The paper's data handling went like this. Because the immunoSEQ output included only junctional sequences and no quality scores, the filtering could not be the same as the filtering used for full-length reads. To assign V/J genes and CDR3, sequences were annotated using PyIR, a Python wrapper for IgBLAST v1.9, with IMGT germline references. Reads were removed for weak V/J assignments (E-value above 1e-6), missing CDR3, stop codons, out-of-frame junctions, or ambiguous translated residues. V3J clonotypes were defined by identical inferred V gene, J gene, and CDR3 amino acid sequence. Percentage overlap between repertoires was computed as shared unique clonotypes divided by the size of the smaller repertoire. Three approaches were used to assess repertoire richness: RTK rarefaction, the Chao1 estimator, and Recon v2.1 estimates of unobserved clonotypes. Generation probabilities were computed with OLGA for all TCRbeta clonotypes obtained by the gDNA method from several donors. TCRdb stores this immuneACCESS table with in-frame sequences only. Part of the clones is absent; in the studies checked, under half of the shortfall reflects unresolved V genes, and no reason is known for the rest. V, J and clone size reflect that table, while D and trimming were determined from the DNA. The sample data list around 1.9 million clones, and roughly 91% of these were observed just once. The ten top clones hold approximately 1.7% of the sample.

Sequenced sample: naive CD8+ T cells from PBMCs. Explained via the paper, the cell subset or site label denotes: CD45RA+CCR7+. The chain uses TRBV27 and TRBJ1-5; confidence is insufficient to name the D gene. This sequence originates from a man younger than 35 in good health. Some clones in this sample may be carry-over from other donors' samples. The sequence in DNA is TGTGCCAGCAGCCGAAATCGGGCCTACAATCAGCCCCAGCATTTT. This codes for CASSRNRAYNQPQHF.